This paragraph covers one T cell receptor (beta chain) sequence. Its antigen has not been determined. No base qualities exist here, and no much larger clone lies one base off it. Genomic DNA was extracted from sorted cells for sequencing of the TCRbeta CDR3 region. The immunoSEQ Assay was used to sequence the TCRbeta CDR3 regions. Not all clones reach the TCRdb copy of this immuneACCESS table, which keeps in-frame sequences only. Checked studies attribute under half of the gap to unresolved V genes and leave the rest unexplained. The sample table lists approximately 82,000 clones, approximately 82% of them with a count of one. The ten largest make up 0.75% to 0.85% of the sample. The data were taken from a study of OX40 agonist ivuxolimab in advanced cancers. About the investigation overall: Ivuxolimab, which targeted the costimulatory receptor OX40 (CD134), was an agonistic, fully human IgG2 monoclonal antibody. Intravenous ivuxolimab was administered to patients every 2 weeks at six dose levels: 0.01, 0.1, 0.3, 1.5, 3 and 10 mg/kg. Among the roughly 50 dose-escalation patients, about 19 had hepatocellular carcinoma, roughly 15 melanoma, 9 renal cell carcinoma and 9 head and neck cancer. The dose-escalation cohort was about 86% male with a mean age of roughly 62 years, ranging from roughly 23 to 79. Patients were allowed to have had prior anti-PD-1, anti-PD-L1 or anti-CTLA-4 therapy, and approximately 41% of the dose-escalation patients had previously received checkpoint inhibitors. Partial responses occurred in three dose-escalation patients: two with cutaneous melanoma and one with hepatocellular carcinoma. The purpose of peripheral TCRbeta sequencing was to test whether ivuxolimab changed TCR sequence diversity and led to clonal T-cell expansion. The paper covers the monotherapy dose-escalation part of the phase I ivuxolimab trial, which included N = 52 patients. The paper's findings and limits, for the study overall: Low levels of normalized T-cell clonal expansion were also shown by some nonresponding patients. Antigen specificity was not determined for the clonally expanded peripheral T cells. After ivuxolimab, more expanded clones were found on average in CD8+ T cells than in CD4+ T cells. Partial responders in the 0.1-3.0 mg/kg groups had among the lowest normalized peripheral clonal expansion, especially among CD8+ T cells. At doses of 0.1 to 3.0 mg/kg, clonal expansion of both CD4+ and CD8+ blood T cells was observed from baseline to week 6.

Patients with a history of autoimmune disease or receiving systemic immunosuppression were excluded from the trial. Peripheral blood for TCR sequencing was drawn from every dose cohort at baseline, at cycle 4 day 1 and at cycle 7 day 1. Samples came from an open-label, multicenter, first-in-human phase I dose-escalation trial of ivuxolimab. Adults with locally advanced or metastatic melanoma, renal cell, hepatocellular, or head and neck squamous cell carcinoma were enrolled in the trial. CD4+ and CD8+ T cells were sorted separately from peripheral blood before TCR sequencing. The CDR3 sequence holds 13 residues, the cysteine and phenylalanine included. Just CDR3 DNA is preserved here, 39 bases in frame from base 1. The junction shows trimming of 5 bases on V and 9 bases on J, plus 14 bases between the germline ends. CDR1 and CDR2 (SGHTA, FQGNSA) derive from the germline V gene.

Here the sequenced sample was CD4+ or CD8+ T cells sorted from blood, taken in a trial of the OX40 agonist ivuxolimab. The receptor's source is an adult with an advanced solid tumor such as melanoma, head and neck, liver or kidney cancer. The chain was built from TRBV7-2 and TRBJ2-1, with the D gene too uncertain to name. CDR3 loop: CASSPGSAGEQFF. The sequenced DNA: TGTGCCAGCAGCCCCGGTAGTGCTGGTGAGCAGTTCTTC.